Given below is one T cell receptor beta chain in context. The antigen remains undetermined. PCR amplification relied on 60 Vbeta primers (plus 13 Jbeta primers). The data were produced by immunoSEQ multiplex PCR, yet TCRdb's version contains in-frame clones alone and is incomplete. Its listing shows tens of thousands of clones. This record comes from a study of cytomegalovirus exposure and HLA in healthy donors. Across the study: The roughly 120 million unique TCR beta sequences, from about 180 million T cells, were found by an earlier analysis.

V trimming: 2 bases; J trimming: 6 bases; junction bases outside the gene matches: 4. Germline loops: CDR1 SGDLS, CDR2 YYNGEE. CDR3 length: 13 amino acids. Study-level findings and limits: Indistinguishable V segments such as TRBV6-2 and TRBV6-3 were excluded. Being productive about 87% or about 30% of the time was typical of most TCR beta V segments in an earlier analysis.

The specimen was PBMCs. The receptor comes from a man aged 40-49 years in good health and CMV-seronegative. The chain recombines TRBV9 with TRBJ1-1; 7 nucleotides align to TRBD1. The CDR3 nucleotides are TGTGCCAGCAGCGTCTTACAGGGGTCTGAAGCTTTCTTT. This sequence encodes CASSVLQGSEAFF.